The 15 T cell receptor beta chains below all came from one sample that was sequenced in a study of blood T cell repertoires in COVID-19. Method: immunoSEQ multiplex PCR; TCRdb's copy keeps in-frame clones and lacks some. The sample contains some 180,000 clones, approximately 88% of which appear only once. The sequenced sample consisted of peripheral blood. These receptors all stem from a woman in her thirties or forties with COVID-19, enrolled during active disease.

Only one count was recorded for this clone. The rearrangement uses TRBV10-3 and TRBJ1-5; D not certain. CDR1 ENHRY and CDR2 SYGVKD come from the germline V gene. CDR3 length: 15 residues. The DNA of the CDR3 is TGTGCTTCGCGCTCGGGGTTGGAGAGCAATCAGCCCCAGCATTTT. Its translation is CASRSGLESNQPQHF.

V usage is TRBV5-8 and J usage is TRBJ1-4; no firm D call. Trimming took 4 bases from V and 8 from J, leaving 15 bases between them. Germline values: CDR1 SGHTS, CDR2 YDEGEE. This CDR3 is 14 amino acids long. CDR3 protein: CASSEGLGFEKLFF. The CDR3, as DNA: TGTGCCAGCAGCGAGGGTCTAGGGTTCGAAAAACTGTTTTTT.

The chain carries TRBV27 and TRBJ1-4; the D is unclear. Germline lookup yields CDR1 MNHEY and CDR2 SMNVEV (reference sequence). V was shortened by 3 bases and J by 4 bases, with 6 bases between the two germline ends. CDR3 length equals 13 residues. The chain's CDR3 is CASSFSYNEKLFF. CDR3 nucleotides: TGTGCCAGCAGTTTTAGTTATAATGAAAAACTGTTTTTT.

The V call is TRBV3-1 (or the pseudogene TRBV3-2), the J call TRBJ2-1; 9 bases match TRBD2. With 4 bases clipped from V and 5 bases from J, the junction kept 9 bases outside the gene matches. The CDR3 runs to 16 residues. Germline V gene sequence: CDR1 LGHDT, CDR2 YNNKEL (reference sequence). The CDR3 DNA is TGTGCCAGCAGCCCCCGGGGTAGCGGGAGCCACAATGAGCAGTTCTTC. Residues: CASSPRGSGSHNEQFF.

The chain links TRBV6-5 to TRBJ1-4; D possibly corresponds to TRBD1 (6 bases). The CDR3 runs 16 residues. Trimming stripped 1 base from V and 8 bases from J, with 17 bases between. Germline CDR1 and CDR2: MNHEY and SVGAGI. CDR3 region: CASSYYSGTRDEKLFF. The CDR3 coding sequence is TGTGCCAGCAGTTACTACTCCGGGACACGGGACGAAAAACTGTTTTTT.

J is TRBJ1-3 and V is TRBV5-4, with D hard to call. V was clipped by 4 bases and J by 9 bases, with 20 bases between them. From germline, CDR1 is SGHNT and CDR2 YYREEE (reference sequence). The CDR3 has 15 residues. The CDR3, as DNA: TGTGCCAGCAGCGTCGATCGGAGCGTGTTGGGCACCATATATTTT. It translates to CASSVDRSVLGTIYF.

In this sample, this clone turned up once. The chain couples TRBV28 to TRBJ2-5; D is unclear. CDR1 and CDR2 from the germline V gene are MDHEN and SYDVKM. Trimming took 3 bases from V and 1 from J, leaving 12 bases between them. This CDR3 contains 15 residues. CDR3 region: CASSFRGTLQETQYF. The CDR3 DNA reads as TGTGCCAGCAGTTTTCGAGGAACACTCCAAGAGACCCAGTACTTC.

The chain carries TRBV19 and TRBJ1-5, with no clear D. Trimming took off 3 bases at V and 3 bases at J, with 15 bases between the two ends. The CDR3 is made up of 16 amino acids. Germline V gene lookup returns CDR1 LNHDA and CDR2 SQIVND (reference sequence). CDR3: CASSIRSVAVNQPQHF. CDR3 DNA: TGTGCCAGTAGTATCAGGTCCGTCGCAGTCAATCAGCCCCAGCATTTT.

V gene TRBV11-2 combines with J gene TRBJ1-2; D not resolved. Germline loops: CDR1 SGHAT, CDR2 FQNNGV. There are 12 residues in the CDR3. Trimming took off 6 bases at V and 2 bases at J, with 7 bases between the two ends. The CDR3 sequence: CASRGRNYGYTF. The CDR3 nucleotides read TGTGCCAGCAGGGGGAGAAACTATGGCTACACCTTC.

The gene calls are TRBV12-5 and TRBJ1-1; perhaps TRBD1 as D (6 bases). CDR3 size: 15 residues. The germline V and J ends were trimmed by 6 bases and 1 base, with 15 bases remaining between them. From germline, CDR1 is LGHNT and CDR2 FRNRAP. The CDR3 region is CASGSTGHQNTEAFF. Written as DNA, the CDR3 is TGTGCTAGTGGGTCGACGGGACATCAGAACACTGAAGCTTTCTTT.

The gene calls are TRBV24-1 and TRBJ2-7; the D gene is possibly TRBD1 (6 bases). V gave up 2 bases and J gave up 2 bases, with 9 bases separating them. The CDR3 has 14 amino acids. Germline V gene sequence: CDR1 KGHDR, CDR2 SFDVKD. The CDR3 DNA reads TGTGCCACCAGTGATTCCGGGACACCCTACGAGCAGTACTTC. Amino acid sequence: CATSDSGTPYEQYF.

This clone has only one observation. The J gene is TRBJ2-7, the V gene TRBV7-2; D unclear. Germline lookup yields CDR1 SGHTA and CDR2 FQGNSA. There are 13 residues in the CDR3. Trimming took 5 bases from V and 4 from J, leaving 12 bases between them. DNA of the CDR3: TGTGCCAGCAGCCAGACTGGTCTTTACGAGCAGTACTTC. Its protein is CASSQTGLYEQYF.

This chain uses TRBV19 with TRBJ1-5; maybe TRBD1 (6 bases). Germline V gene sequence: CDR1 LNHDA, CDR2 SQIVND (reference sequence). CDR3 length: 15 residues. V was cut by 10 bases and J by 3 bases, with 19 bases left in between. The DNA of the CDR3 is TGTGCCACTATGAGGGGGGGGAGTAACAATCAGCCCCAGCATTTT. Its protein product is CATMRGGSNNQPQHF.

The J gene is TRBJ2-2, the V gene TRBV11-2; 11 positions agree with TRBD2. V lost 6 bases and J lost 3; bases outside the gene matches: 3. CDR3 length: 15 residues. CDR1 and CDR2 from the germline V gene are SGHAT and FQNNGV. The CDR3 nucleotides are TGTGCCAGCAGACCACTAGCGGGAGACACCGGGGAGCTGTTTTTT. It yields the protein CASRPLAGDTGELFF.

Only a few counts were recorded for this clone. This sequence joins TRBV7-3 and TRBJ2-5; TRBD2 might be the D (5 bases). Germline V lookup: CDR1 SGHTA, CDR2 FQGTGA. The V end lost 5 bases, the J end lost 3 bases, and 16 bases lay between the germline ends. This CDR3 spans 15 amino acids. The DNA for the CDR3 is TGTGCCAGCAGCGGTACCGGGCTAGCTGAAGAGACCCAGTACTTC. Translating gives CASSGTGLAEETQYF.